This T cell receptor (beta chain) was identified during a study of metastatic and nonmetastatic thyroid tumors. In the study overall: The comparison covered peripheral blood and tumor or nodule tissue in malignant and benign thyroid patients. Study-wide results and limits: Reported TCR beta diversity, measured in blood and tumor, was significantly higher for malignant thyroid tumors than for benign nodules.

Every patient underwent thyroid surgery untreated. This clone was detected many times. Its antigen is currently unknown. The V end was cut by 0 bases, the J end by 3 bases, with 15 bases between. The CDR3 sequence is 16 residues long. Per germline, CDR1 SGHVS and CDR2 FQNEAQ. Authors' analysis steps: The distant-metastasis classifier for papillary thyroid cancer was built from CDR3 differences across clinicopathological groups. With MiXCR, TCRdb reprocessed the PCR reads. TCRdb, not the original authors, processed these V and J calls. The sample holds fewer than 40,000 clones, roughly a sixth seen once.

The sample comprised blood. This sequence joins TRBV7-8 and TRBJ2-7; D is uncertain. This TCR was sampled from a male donor with papillary thyroid cancer or a benign thyroid nodule (not recorded which). Some clones in this sample may be carry-over from other donors' samples. CDR3 protein: CASSLAFRGVGYEQYF. The DNA of the CDR3 is TGTGCCAGCAGCTTAGCCTTCCGAGGCGTTGGCTACGAGCAGTACTTC.